A single sample is the source of the 9 T cell receptor beta chains below, sequenced in a study of cytomegalovirus exposure and HLA in healthy donors. Primers included in the PCR were 60 Vbeta and 13 Jbeta primers. Profiled with immunoSEQ multiplex PCR; TCRdb holds only in-frame clones, not every one. The sample carries around 140,000 clones, less than 90% recorded once. Material for sequencing was PBMCs. These receptors all stem from a man aged 40-49 years in good health and CMV-seronegative.

The chain couples TRBV7-6 to TRBJ1-1, with D perhaps matching TRBD1 (6 bases). This CDR3 is 16 amino acids long. Per the germline V gene, CDR1 is SGHVS and CDR2 is FNYEAQ. The V and J ends lost 0 bases and 0 bases respectively, with 11 bases between them. The CDR3 here is CASSLAQTGMNTEAFF. In DNA form, the CDR3 reads TGTGCCAGCAGCTTAGCCCAAACAGGGATGAACACTGAAGCTTTCTTT.

In nucleotides, the CDR3 is TGTGCCAGCAGCACCTACCCGGACAGGAGAGGTCCAGATACGCAGTATTTT. It translates to CASSTYPDRRGPDTQYF. V and J are TRBV7-8 and TRBJ2-3; 7 bases agree with TRBD1. The CDR3 sequence is 17 residues long. Germline CDR1 SGHVS, CDR2 FQNEAQ. Trimming cost V 5 bases and J 4 bases; bases outside gene matches: 15.

The chain combines TRBV5-1 with TRBJ2-5; TRBD1 is a possible D gene (6 bases). There are 15 residues in the CDR3. Germline V gene sequence: CDR1 SGHRS, CDR2 YFSETQ. Trimming shortened V by 5 bases and J by 2 bases, and 16 bases separated the two germline ends. The CDR3 reads CASSTGQSTQETQYF. CDR3 nucleotides: TGCGCCAGCAGTACTGGACAGAGTACTCAAGAGACCCAGTACTTC.

V and J are TRBV7-2 and TRBJ1-1; D gene unclear. The CDR3 sequence is 14 residues long. CDR1 and CDR2 from the germline V gene are SGHTA and FQGNSA. V lost 2 bases and J lost 7, with 14 bases in between. CDR3 in DNA: TGTGCCAGCAGCTTATTGGCAACCAGTGGTGAAGCTTTCTTT. Translation gives CASSLLATSGEAFF.

This clone was observed once. The chain couples TRBV10-2 to TRBJ1-1; D is unclear. CDR3 length: 14 residues. Between the trimmed V and J ends, which lost 3 bases and 0 bases, there was a span of 8 bases. Germline V lookup: CDR1 WSHSY, CDR2 SAAADI. The CDR3 loop reads CASSEPDVNTEAFF. The DNA for the CDR3 is TGCGCCAGCAGTGAACCAGATGTGAACACTGAAGCTTTCTTT.

The V gene is TRBV19, the J gene TRBJ2-6; D is perhaps TRBD1 (5 bases). Trimming took 10 bases from V and 0 from J, leaving 34 bases between them. The germline V gene encodes CDR1 LNHDA and CDR2 SQIVND (reference sequence). This CDR3 is 22 amino acids long. CDR3 sequence reads: CATSMIPWGQGTRPSGANVLTF. CDR3 DNA sequence: TGTGCCACCAGTATGATCCCTTGGGGTCAGGGCACGAGGCCCTCTGGGGCCAACGTCCTGACTTTC. Together with reference TRBV19 and TRBJ2-6, the CDR3 gives the full variable domain: DGGITQSPKYLFRKEGQNVTLSCEQNLNHDAMYWYRQDPGQGLRLIYYSQIVNDFQKGDIAEGYSVSREKKESFPLTVTSAQKNPTAFYLCATSMIPWGQGTRPSGANVLTFGAGSRLTVL.

J is TRBJ1-1 and V is TRBV11-3; 9 bases are shared with TRBD1. V gave up 5 bases and J gave up 2 bases; unmatched junction bases: 9. The CDR3 is made up of 16 amino acids. Germline V gene lookup returns CDR1 SGHNT and CDR2 YENEEA. This chain's CDR3 is CASSPVTDRGNTEAFF. The CDR3, as DNA: TGTGCCAGCAGCCCCGTTACGGACAGGGGAAACACTGAAGCTTTCTTT.

The chain links TRBV27 to TRBJ2-7; D might be TRBD2 (6 bases). The germline CDR1 and CDR2 sequences are MNHEY and SMNVEV (reference sequence). The CDR3 sequence is 14 residues long. V was shortened by 4 bases and J by 4 bases, with 14 bases between the two germline ends. DNA of the CDR3: TGTGCCAGCAGTTCGTACCTAGCGAGATACGAGCAGTACTTC. Protein product: CASSSYLARYEQYF.

The rearrangement links TRBV6-6 to TRBJ1-1; perhaps TRBD1 as D (5 bases). Germline-derived CDR1 and CDR2 are MNHNY and SVGAGI (reference sequence). The CDR3 length is 14 residues. Trimming stripped 2 bases from V and 4 bases from J, with 11 bases between. CDR3 DNA: TGTGCCAGCAGTTACAACAGGAGAGGCACTGAAGCTTTCTTT. This gives the protein CASSYNRRGTEAFF.